Each of the 18 T cell receptor beta chains below was sequenced from the same sample in a study of a mutant IDH1 vaccine in newly diagnosed glioma. No antigen is known for these receptors. Noted time point: week 35, safety follow-up. Every vaccination contained 300 ug of the mutant IDH1 20-mer peptide and was paired with topical imiquimod. The data were produced by immunoSEQ multiplex PCR, yet TCRdb's version contains in-frame clones alone and is incomplete. The top ten clones hold about 1.6% of a sample with about 56,000 clones, 86% of them seen once. Here the sequenced sample was PBMCs, taken from a glioma patient whose treatment included an IDH1 peptide vaccine. The receptors originated from a man aged 35 to 55 with glioma.

V usage is TRBV4-3 and J usage is TRBJ2-2; tentatively, D is TRBD1 (5 bases). The CDR3 length is 15 residues. V dropped 4 bases and J dropped 2 bases, with 11 bases sitting between them. Germline V gene lookup returns CDR1 LGHNA and CDR2 YSLEER. The CDR3 loop is CASSPRVGNTGELFF. The CDR3 coding sequence is TGCGCCAGCAGCCCCAGGGTGGGAAACACCGGGGAGCTGTTTTTT.

This chain uses TRBV7-9 with TRBJ1-3; no reliable D call. The V end was cut by 8 bases, the J end by 0 bases, with 20 bases between. This CDR3 is 17 amino acids long. Germline values: CDR1 SEHNR, CDR2 FQNEAQ (reference sequence). The chain's CDR3 is CASFRRDLNLSGNTIYF. CDR3 coding DNA: TGTGCCAGCTTCAGGAGAGACTTAAACCTCTCTGGAAACACCATATATTTT.

CDR3 sequence: CASSSTGRLLTDTQYF. The DNA for the CDR3 is TGTGCCAGCAGCTCGACAGGGCGTCTTCTCACAGATACGCAGTATTTT. V and J are TRBV5-6 and TRBJ2-3; 7 bases match TRBD1. CDR3 length: 16 amino acids. In germline, CDR1 is SGHDT, CDR2 YYEEEE. After removal of 3 bases from V and 2 bases from J, the junction contained 9 bases not matched to a gene.

V is TRBV5-6 and J is TRBJ2-3, with TRBD2 matching 11 bases. The germline V gene has CDR1 SGHDT and CDR2 YYEEEE. J gave up 8 bases and V 2 bases, and 7 bases lay outside the gene matches. This CDR3 spans 15 amino acids. CDR3 loop: CASSFLSGREVTQYF. The CDR3 DNA is TGTGCCAGCAGCTTTCTTAGCGGGAGGGAAGTTACGCAGTATTTT.

This clone was seen a handful of times. The gene calls are TRBV6-6 and TRBJ1-1; tentative D call: TRBD1 (6 bases). The germline V and J ends were trimmed by 6 bases and 5 bases, with 10 bases remaining between them. Germline CDR1 and CDR2: MNHNY and SVGAGI (reference sequence). The CDR3 loop spans 12 amino acids. The CDR3 reads CASRRGETEAFF. CDR3 in DNA: TGTGCCAGCAGGAGGGGGGAAACTGAAGCTTTCTTT.

This clone was recorded only once. CDR3 amino acids: CSVGGEAFF. The CDR3 nucleotides read TGCAGCGTTGGGGGTGAAGCTTTCTTT. The J gene is TRBJ1-1, the V gene TRBV29-1; D gene unclear. CDR3 length: 9 residues. From germline, CDR1 is SQVTM and CDR2 ANQGSEA. V was trimmed by 4 bases and J by 7 bases, leaving 4 bases between them.

The CDR3 DNA reads as TGTGCTAGTGGTTTGGACGATCTGGCTCAAACCTTC. It yields the protein CASGLDDLAQTF. The chain links TRBV12-5 to TRBJ1-2; no clear D gene. The CDR3 contains 12 residues. V gave up 1 base and J gave up 14 bases, with 14 bases separating them. In germline, CDR1 is LGHNT, CDR2 FRNRAP.

The chain has TRBV6-5 and TRBJ2-7; D perhaps matches TRBD2 (6 bases). The CDR3 runs to 15 residues. V was clipped by 2 bases and J by 6 bases, with 17 bases between them. Germline loops: CDR1 MNHEY, CDR2 SVGAGI. CDR3 sequence: CASSYGTARSGEQYF. For the CDR3, the DNA is TGTGCCAGCAGTTACGGGACTGCTCGAAGTGGCGAGCAGTACTTC.

This clone was picked up one time. In DNA, the CDR3 is TGTGCCAGCAGCGCGGGGGGGACTAGTAACCACGAGCAGTACTTC. Its protein is CASSAGGTSNHEQYF. This chain uses TRBV9 with TRBJ2-7; the match to TRBD2 covers 8 bases. CDR1 SGDLS and CDR2 YYNGEE come from the germline V gene. The length of the CDR3 is 15 residues. The J segment lost 5 bases and the V segment lost 3 bases, leaving 10 bases of the junction unmatched.

This rearrangement joins TRBV27 to TRBJ1-2; D gene ambiguous. The germline CDR1 and CDR2 sequences are MNHEY and SMNVEV (reference sequence). Trimming stripped 5 bases from V and 4 bases from J, with 17 bases between. The CDR3 runs 15 residues. The CDR3, as DNA: TGTGCCAGCAGTCCCGACTGGGATGGGAGCTATGGCTACACCTTC. It yields the protein CASSPDWDGSYGYTF.

The CDR3 coding sequence is TGTGCCAGCAGGACCGACAGGCCAGACACTGAAGCTTTCTTT. This translates into CASRTDRPDTEAFF. V gene TRBV25-1 combines with J gene TRBJ1-1, with D tentatively TRBD1 (6 bases). Germline V gives CDR1 MGHDK, CDR2 SYGVNS. This CDR3 region has 14 residues. Trimming removed 6 bases at V and 3 bases at J, with 14 bases between.

The genes are TRBV7-9 and TRBJ2-5; maybe TRBD1 (5 bases). The germline V gene has CDR1 SEHNR and CDR2 FQNEAQ (reference sequence). V lost 5 bases to trimming and J lost 0 bases, with 13 bases between them. This CDR3 is built from 15 residues. The CDR3, as DNA: TGTGCCAGCAGCCGCCCCTCAGGGTACCAAGAGACCCAGTACTTC. Translation gives CASSRPSGYQETQYF.

The CDR3 is CATSRDLGLVTDTQYF. The CDR3 region has the DNA TGTGCCACCAGCAGAGATTTGGGACTAGTGACAGATACGCAGTATTTT. The J gene is TRBJ2-3, the V gene TRBV15, with TRBD2 matching over 8 bases. The V gene's germline CDR1 is LNHNV and CDR2 YYDKDF (reference sequence). Trimming at V came to 0 bases and at J to 3 bases, leaving 5 bases not matched to a gene. This CDR3 has 16 residues.

This clone occurred a few times. The chain's CDR3 is CATLRKTDKMNTEAFF. CDR3 DNA: TGTGCCACATTAAGGAAAACGGACAAAATGAACACTGAAGCTTTCTTT. The chain has TRBV10-3 and TRBJ1-1, with D possibly matching TRBD1 (5 bases). Germline CDR1 reads ENHRY; CDR2 reads SYGVKD. Trimming took 10 bases from V and 0 from J, leaving 21 bases between them. This CDR3 is built from 16 residues.

The chain joins TRBV18 to TRBJ2-3; D unresolved. CDR3 length: 13 residues. Germline CDR1 and CDR2: KGHSH and LQKENI. V lost 3 bases and J lost 2, with 6 bases in between. The CDR3 sequence is CASSPAYTDTQYF. Here the CDR3 DNA reads TGTGCCAGCTCACCCGCATACACAGATACGCAGTATTTT.

The V call is TRBV4-3, the J call TRBJ1-5; TRBD1 matches 10 bases. In germline, CDR1 is LGHNA, CDR2 YSLEER. The CDR3 extends over 15 amino acids. The V segment lost 3 bases and the J segment 6 bases; nucleotides outside the gene matches: 5. CDR3 protein: CASSQADRGSQPQHF. The CDR3 nucleotides are TGCGCCAGCAGCCAGGCGGACAGGGGGTCTCAGCCCCAGCATTTT.

This clone was detected only a few times. The chain is built from TRBV13 and TRBJ2-1; tentative D call: TRBD2 (6 bases). CDR1 is PRHDT, CDR2 FYEKMQ, per germline (reference sequence). V was shortened by 8 bases and J by 4 bases, with 21 bases between the two germline ends. The CDR3 sequence is 16 residues long. The CDR3 is CASGRRGSRIYNEQFF. The CDR3 DNA follows: TGTGCCAGCGGTCGGAGGGGATCGCGGATTTACAATGAGCAGTTCTTC.

The chain joins TRBV5-1 to TRBJ1-4; 10 bases map to TRBD1. V was clipped by 5 bases and J by 4 bases; unmatched bases: 5. Per the germline V gene, CDR1 is SGHRS and CDR2 is YFSETQ. The length of the CDR3 is 15 residues. The CDR3 nucleotides read TGCGCCAGCAGACGGACAGGGGGGGATAATGAAAAACTGTTTTTT. Its protein product is CASRRTGGDNEKLFF.